This T cell receptor (beta chain) was sequenced in a study of long-term antiretroviral therapy in people with HIV. Study results and caveats: Upon ART, diversity increased but remained lower than transplant donor controls. Controls showed broader CDR3 length ranges than did the HIV repertoires.

Concerning this clone: No antigen is known for it.

An immunoSEQ assay, version v3.0, was performed at survey level. The assay was immunoSEQ multiplex PCR, and TCRdb's table has in-frame clones only and misses some. Of around 40,000 clones listed, approximately 83% are singletons. The study drew at least one pre-ART and at least two post-ART PBMC samples from every donor. The CDR3 spans 13 residues. Germline loops: CDR1 GTSNPN, CDR2 SVGIG (reference sequence). After removal of 1 base from V and 4 bases from J, the junction contained 3 bases not matched to a gene. The sequence was obtained from a man between 18 and 35 years old with HIV. This sequence joins TRBV30 and TRBJ2-5; 7 nucleotides line up with TRBD2. Sequenced material: unsorted PBMCs, taken 2.2 years after starting antiretroviral therapy. CDR3: CAWSGWGGETQYF. CDR3 bases: TGTGCCTGGAGTGGATGGGGGGGAGAGACCCAGTACTTC.